This T cell receptor beta chain was captured by sequencing in a study of T cell responses to AZD1222 COVID-19 vaccine. Across the whole study: Combined were second doses at about 4 or about 12 weeks.

Profiling relied on immunoSEQ multiplex PCR, and the TCRdb table lists in-frame clones only, not all of them. The table shows over 85,000 clones, with approximately 90% occurring only once. This CDR3 is built from 14 residues. The germline V gene has CDR1 KGHDR and CDR2 SFDVKD. Trimming cost V 5 bases and J 6 bases, with 13 bases left between them. Overall study results and limits: Of the AZD1222 recipients, only five to seven were seropositive at baseline.

Concerning this clone: Its antigen is undetermined.

The chain links TRBV24-1 to TRBJ2-1, with TRBD2 as a possible D gene (6 bases). This TCR came from an adult in good health. This sample comprised peripheral blood, obtained on day 0 of AZD1222 vaccination. The CDR3 DNA is TGTGCCACCAGTGTCGGCGGGATAACCAATGAGCAGTTCTTC. This gives the protein CATSVGGITNEQFF.